These 4 T cell receptor beta chains were sequenced from one sample in a study of blood T cell repertoires in COVID-19. Produced via immunoSEQ multiplex PCR; TCRdb's table is partial and in-frame only. The data contain fewer than 200,000 clones, around 82% of them singletons. Sequenced material: peripheral blood. The receptors come from a man in his 60s who had recovered from COVID-19.

The chain recombines TRBV5-5 with TRBJ1-3, with D perhaps TRBD1 (5 bases). The CDR3 runs 15 residues. V gave up 0 bases and J gave up 3 bases, with 10 bases separating them. Germline CDR1 SGHKS, CDR2 YYEKEE (reference sequence). CDR3 region: CASSLEGMGGNTIYF. Written as DNA, the CDR3 is TGTGCCAGCAGCTTGGAGGGGATGGGTGGAAACACCATATATTTT.

This clone was recorded once. This chain links TRBV3-1 (or the pseudogene TRBV3-2) with TRBJ1-1, with TRBD1 matching over 8 bases. This CDR3 has 15 amino acids. V was clipped by 4 bases and J by 4 bases; unmatched bases: 8. Germline V gene lookup returns CDR1 LGHDT and CDR2 YNNKEL (reference sequence). CDR3 coding DNA: TGTGCCAGCAGCCGCCCGACAGGGGCCGGCACTGAAGCTTTCTTT. Its translation is CASSRPTGAGTEAFF.

The rearrangement links TRBV16 to TRBJ2-7; no clear D. The length of the CDR3 is 14 residues. With 2 bases removed from V and 1 base from J, the gap between germline ends came to 9 bases. The germline V gene encodes CDR1 KGHSY and CDR2 FQNENV. This CDR3 is CASSQDTASYEQYF. The DNA for the CDR3 is TGTGCCAGCAGCCAAGACACCGCATCCTACGAGCAGTACTTC.

The chain joins TRBV2 to TRBJ1-2; D perhaps matches TRBD1 (5 bases). Per the germline V gene, CDR1 is SNHLY and CDR2 is FYNNEI. V was clipped by 3 bases and J by 3 bases, with 8 bases between them. The CDR3 has 13 amino acids. The CDR3 sequence is CASSDREDYGYTF. The CDR3 DNA sequence: TGTGCCAGCAGTGACAGGGAGGACTATGGCTACACCTTC.